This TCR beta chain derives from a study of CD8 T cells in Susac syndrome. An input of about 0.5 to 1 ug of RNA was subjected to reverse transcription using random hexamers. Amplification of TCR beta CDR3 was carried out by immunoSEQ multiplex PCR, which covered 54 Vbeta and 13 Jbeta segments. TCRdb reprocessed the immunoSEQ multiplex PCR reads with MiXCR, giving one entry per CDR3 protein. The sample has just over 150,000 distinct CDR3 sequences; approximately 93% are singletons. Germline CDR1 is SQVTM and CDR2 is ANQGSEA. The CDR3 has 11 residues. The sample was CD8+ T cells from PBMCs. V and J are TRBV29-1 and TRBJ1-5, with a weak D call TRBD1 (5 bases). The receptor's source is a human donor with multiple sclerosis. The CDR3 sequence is CRRGPNQPQHF. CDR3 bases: TGCAGGAGGGGCCCTAATCAGCCCCAGCATTTT.